A single sample gave rise to the 25 T cell receptor beta chains below, sequenced in a study of cytomegalovirus exposure and HLA in healthy donors. PCR employed 60 Vbeta and 13 Jbeta primers. Profiling relied on immunoSEQ multiplex PCR, and the TCRdb table lists in-frame clones only, not all of them. The profile covers roughly 250,000 clones, with more than 55% appearing a single time and 2% to 2.5% taken by the ten largest. The material sequenced was PBMCs. Receptors were obtained from a female donor in good health and CMV-seronegative.

The CDR3: CASSRPGQNTGELFF. CDR3 in DNA: TGTGCCAGCAGCCGGCCGGGACAGAACACCGGGGAGCTGTTTTTT. The chain recombines TRBV7-9 with TRBJ2-2; tentative D call: TRBD1 (6 bases). The CDR3 loop spans 15 amino acids. The germline V gene has CDR1 SEHNR and CDR2 FQNEAQ (reference sequence). V gave up 5 bases and J gave up 1 base, with 11 bases separating them. The full variable domain, its missing parts supplied by reference TRBV7-9 and TRBJ2-2, is DTGVSQNPRHKITKRGQNVTFRCDPISEHNRLYWYRQTLGQGPEFLTYFQNEAQLEKSRLLSDRFSAERPKGSFSTLEIQRTEQGDSAMYLCASSRPGQNTGELFFGEGSRLTVL.

The chain joins TRBV2 to TRBJ1-4; a possible D gene is TRBD1 (6 bases). Germline V CDR1 and CDR2: SNHLY, FYNNEI. The CDR3 is made up of 14 amino acids. CDR3 in amino acids: CACNPDRWNEKLFF. The DNA for the CDR3 is TGTGCTTGCAATCCGGACAGATGGAATGAAAAACTGTTTTTT.

Written as DNA, the CDR3 is TGTGCCGTTGCCGGGACTTCAAGGACAGATACGCAGTATTTT. Its protein product is CAVAGTSRTDTQYF. The chain combines TRBV10-3 with TRBJ2-3; D may be TRBD2 (6 bases). This CDR3 has 14 residues. Trimming stripped 11 bases from V and 3 bases from J, with 18 bases between. Germline values: CDR1 ENHRY, CDR2 SYGVKD.

The V gene is TRBV5-4, the J gene TRBJ2-1; 9 bases align to TRBD2. The CDR3 sequence is 14 residues long. The germline CDR1 and CDR2 sequences are SGHNT and YYREEE (reference sequence). The V segment lost 0 bases and the J segment 12 bases; nucleotides outside the gene matches: 7. The chain's CDR3 is CASSLVSREGRQFF. The DNA of the CDR3 is TGTGCCAGCAGCTTGGTCTCGCGGGAGGGAAGGCAGTTCTTC.

The chain is built from TRBV4-1 and TRBJ2-1, with 12 bases lining up with TRBD1. The V gene's germline CDR1 is MGHRA and CDR2 YSYEKL. The CDR3 has 20 amino acids. V was pared by 3 bases and J by 0 bases, with 12 bases of the junction left unmatched. CDR3 loop: CASSHLPGQGAESSYNEQFF. CDR3 coding DNA: TGCGCCAGCAGCCACCTACCGGGACAGGGGGCCGAAAGCTCCTACAATGAGCAGTTCTTC.

The CDR3 loop is CASTLDRDNTGELFF. In DNA form, the CDR3 reads TGTGCCAGCACCCTGGACAGGGACAACACCGGGGAGCTGTTTTTT. This chain connects TRBV7-2 to TRBJ2-2, with 8 bases fitting TRBD1. V lost 7 bases, J lost 2 bases, and 6 bases stayed unmatched. Germline assignment: CDR1 SGHTA and CDR2 FQGNSA. The CDR3 consists of 15 residues.

This chain connects TRBV28 to TRBJ2-7; the D gene is possibly TRBD2 (5 bases). V lost 6 bases and J 7 bases, leaving 25 bases between the germline ends. CDR1 is MDHEN, CDR2 SYDVKM, per germline. The CDR3 consists of 16 residues. CDR3 sequence: CASSLTRPGRTGEQYF. The CDR3 coding sequence is TGTGCCAGCAGCCTTACTAGACCGGGTAGAACGGGAGAGCAGTACTTC.

The chain joins TRBV9 to TRBJ2-1, with D maybe TRBD1 (6 bases). CDR1 is SGDLS and CDR2 is YYNGEE in the germline V gene. The CDR3 runs to 13 residues. The V end lost 0 bases, the J end lost 7 bases, and 8 bases lay between the germline ends. DNA for the CDR3: TGTGCCAGCAGCGTAGATGACAGGAATGAGCAGTTCTTC. It yields the protein CASSVDDRNEQFF. The full variable domain, with the rest looked up from reference TRBV9 and TRBJ2-1, is DSGVTQTPKHLITATGQRVTLRCSPRSGDLSVYWYQQSLDQGLQFLIQYYNGEERAKGNILERFSAQQFPDLHSELNLSSLELGDSALYFCASSVDDRNEQFFGPGTRLTVL.

This rearrangement joins TRBV6-4 to TRBJ2-3; D unclear. The germline CDR1 and CDR2 sequences are MRHNA and SNTAGT. V lost 2 bases, J lost 2 bases, and 20 bases lay in between. The CDR3 sequence is 18 residues long. This CDR3 reads CASSDTIRLKPDTDTQYF. CDR3 DNA: TGTGCCAGCAGTGACACCATCAGGTTAAAACCAGACACAGATACGCAGTATTTT.

The gene calls are TRBV4-1 and TRBJ1-5; D gene uncertain. Germline CDR1 and CDR2: MGHRA and YSYEKL. V dropped 1 base and J dropped 8 bases, with 12 bases sitting between them. CDR3 size: 14 residues. CDR3 region: CASSQGSREEPQHF. The CDR3 DNA sequence: TGCGCCAGCAGCCAAGGCTCTAGGGAGGAGCCCCAGCATTTT.

This clone has a handful of counts. The V gene is TRBV7-9, the J gene TRBJ2-3; D is uncertain. The V gene lost 4 bases and the J gene lost 8 bases, with 16 bases spanning the gap. The CDR3 covers 14 residues. Germline-derived CDR1 and CDR2 are SEHNR and FQNEAQ (reference sequence). The CDR3 region is CASSSPPGVGTQYF. CDR3 nucleotide sequence: TGTGCCAGCAGCTCGCCTCCAGGCGTGGGTACGCAGTATTTT.

V and J are TRBV15 and TRBJ1-4; weak D call: TRBD1 (5 bases). The V gene lost 1 base and the J gene lost 0 bases, with 15 bases spanning the gap. CDR3 length: 18 amino acids. Germline-derived CDR1 and CDR2 are LNHNV and YYDKDF (reference sequence). Here the CDR3 DNA reads TGTGCCACCAGCAGAGGACAGATCGACGGTGCAACTAATGAAAAACTGTTTTTT. As protein: CATSRGQIDGATNEKLFF.

The rearrangement joins TRBV9 to TRBJ1-1; TRBD1 aligns across 10 bases. Per germline, CDR1 SGDLS and CDR2 YYNGEE. The CDR3 runs 14 residues. V lost 4 bases to trimming and J lost 10 bases; unmatched junction nucleotides: 10. Here the CDR3 reads CASSPYGTGAGAFF. The CDR3 DNA sequence: TGTGCCAGCAGCCCTTATGGGACAGGGGCCGGAGCTTTCTTT.

The chain has TRBV28 and TRBJ2-3, with 9 bases identical to TRBD1. This CDR3 comprises 15 residues. Germline V gene sequence: CDR1 MDHEN, CDR2 SYDVKM. V gave up 7 bases and J gave up 2 bases; unmatched junction bases: 7. The CDR3 region has the DNA TGTGCCAGCACCTCGGACAGGGGCGCCACAGATACGCAGTATTTT. Translated: CASTSDRGATDTQYF.

The chain employs TRBV28 and TRBJ1-4; 10 bases fit TRBD1. This CDR3 spans 11 amino acids. The V and J ends lost 3 bases and 15 bases, in that order; junction bases with no gene match: 1. Germline V gene data show CDR1 as MDHEN and CDR2 as SYDVKM. CDR3 loop: CASSLGQGLFF. CDR3 nucleotides: TGTGCCAGCAGTTTGGGACAGGGGTTGTTTTTT.

This clone came up once. The chain couples TRBV5-8 to TRBJ1-2, with 7 bases fitting TRBD1. The germline V gene encodes CDR1 SGHTS and CDR2 YDEGEE. CDR3 length: 15 amino acids. With V trimmed by 7 bases and J by 5 bases, 14 bases remained unmatched. The chain's CDR3 is CASGITGAGRYGYTF. The CDR3 DNA is TGTGCCAGCGGCATCACAGGGGCGGGAAGATATGGCTACACCTTC.

This clone was recorded a few times. This sequence joins TRBV6-1 and TRBJ2-1; 8 nucleotides align to TRBD2. The V gene's germline CDR1 is MNHNS and CDR2 SASEGT. This CDR3 region has 17 residues. With 3 bases clipped from V and 4 bases from J, the junction kept 11 bases outside the gene matches. Here the CDR3 DNA reads TGTGCCAGCAGTGATGGTACGGGACTAGTACGATACAATGAGCAGTTCTTC. Translated: CASSDGTGLVRYNEQFF.

V is TRBV6-6 and J is TRBJ1-2, with 9 positions matching TRBD1. The CDR3 spans 15 residues. Trimming removed 7 bases from V and 6 bases from J; junction bases left unmatched: 12. CDR1 and CDR2 (germline): MNHNY, SVGAGI (reference sequence). For the CDR3, the DNA is TGTGCCAGCAACGCAAAACAGGGGGCTCGCGATGGCTACACCTTC. Its translation is CASNAKQGARDGYTF.

This chain joins TRBV27 and TRBJ2-2, with TRBD2 matching 8 bases. In germline, CDR1 is MNHEY, CDR2 SMNVEV (reference sequence). The trim removed 5 bases at V and 6 bases at J, leaving 8 bases unmatched. CDR3 size: 15 residues. CDR3 amino acids: CASSTLAGSPGELFF. DNA for the CDR3: TGTGCCAGCAGTACGCTAGCGGGTTCACCCGGGGAGCTGTTTTTT.

CDR3 sequence: CASGQNYEQYF. CDR3 DNA: TGTGCTAGTGGACAGAACTACGAGCAGTACTTC. This chain connects TRBV12-5 to TRBJ2-7; D remains unclear. CDR3 length equals 11 residues. Germline V gene data show CDR1 as LGHNT and CDR2 as FRNRAP. The V gene lost 6 bases and the J gene lost 3 bases, with 6 bases spanning the gap.

This clone was seen just once. The V and J genes are TRBV2 and TRBJ2-1; 10 bases map to TRBD2. The V segment lost 3 bases and the J segment 6 bases; nucleotides outside the gene matches: 5. The CDR3 contains 15 residues. The V gene's germline CDR1 is SNHLY and CDR2 FYNNEI. CDR3 residues: CASSELAGAVNEQFF. For the CDR3, the DNA is TGTGCCAGCAGTGAGCTAGCGGGAGCGGTCAATGAGCAGTTCTTC. Full variable domain (rest looked up from reference TRBV2 and TRBJ2-1): EPEVTQTPSHQVTQMGQEVILRCVPISNHLYFYWYRQILGQKVEFLVSFYNNEISEKSEIFDDQFSVERPDGSNFTLKIRSTKLEDSAMYFCASSELAGAVNEQFFGPGTRLTVL.

This clone was seen just once. V is TRBV29-1 and J is TRBJ1-2, with 12 bases fitting TRBD1. The CDR3 covers 13 residues. J was trimmed by 5 bases and V by 7 bases; bases with no gene match: 5. Germline CDR1 SQVTM, CDR2 ANQGSEA. The CDR3 here is CSAPGQGAYGYTF. The CDR3 nucleotides are TGCAGCGCCCCGGGACAGGGGGCATATGGCTACACCTTC.

The chain joins TRBV7-9 to TRBJ2-1; 8 bases fit TRBD2. The CDR3 is 17 amino acids. Looked up from germline, CDR1 is SEHNR and CDR2 is FQNEAQ (reference sequence). The ends lost 5 bases at V and 6 bases at J; junction bases unmatched: 15. Written as DNA, the CDR3 is TGTGCCAGCAGCAACAATCCGGGACTAGGAACCGGCAATGAGCAGTTCTTC. This codes for CASSNNPGLGTGNEQFF.

The rearrangement uses TRBV4-2 and TRBJ2-2; TRBD2 aligns across 12 bases. CDR1 and CDR2 (germline): LGHNA, YNFKEQ. This CDR3 has 17 amino acids. The V and J ends lost 2 bases and 6 bases, in that order; junction bases with no gene match: 7. CDR3 in amino acids: CASSQSGLAGGAGELFF. The DNA of the CDR3 is TGTGCCAGCAGCCAAAGCGGCCTAGCGGGAGGGGCCGGGGAGCTGTTTTTT.

The chain combines TRBV5-4 with TRBJ1-2, with unresolved D. Germline V gene sequence: CDR1 SGHNT, CDR2 YYREEE (reference sequence). The CDR3 runs 14 residues. Trimming cost V 0 bases and J 1 base, with 7 bases left between them. CDR3 DNA: TGTGCCAGCAGCTTGGCCGGGGTTAACTATGGCTACACCTTC. Protein product: CASSLAGVNYGYTF.